Presented here are 25 T cell receptor beta chains from one specimen sequenced in a study of cytomegalovirus exposure and HLA in healthy donors. 60 Vbeta and 13 Jbeta primers were used in PCR. The data were produced by immunoSEQ multiplex PCR, yet TCRdb's version contains in-frame clones alone and is incomplete. The sample holds some 200,000 clones, approximately 81% seen once. Sequencing used PBMCs. These receptors all stem from a woman in her forties or fifties in good health and CMV-seronegative.

This chain connects TRBV19 to TRBJ1-3; D is unresolved. CDR3 length: 16 amino acids. Trimming pared 3 bases from V and 0 bases from J, leaving 12 bases between. The germline V gene has CDR1 LNHDA and CDR2 SQIVND (reference sequence). CDR3 loop: CASSIPRRRSGNTIYF. The CDR3 DNA follows: TGTGCCAGTAGTATTCCCAGGCGCCGCTCTGGAAACACCATATATTTT.

The V and J genes are TRBV14 and TRBJ2-5; 9 bases are shared with TRBD2. Germline CDR1 SGHDN, CDR2 FVKESK. Trimming at V came to 0 bases and at J to 10 bases, leaving 9 bases not matched to a gene. The CDR3 runs to 15 residues. The CDR3 nucleotides are TGTGCCAGCAGCCAAGACGCTAGCGGGACGGGGGACCAGTACTTC. Protein product: CASSQDASGTGDQYF. Looking up the rest from reference TRBV14 and TRBJ2-5 gives the full variable domain: EAGVTQFPSHSVIEKGQTVTLRCDPISGHDNLYWYRRVMGKEIKFLLHFVKESKQDESGMPNNRFLAERTGGTYSTLKVQPAELEDSGVYFCASSQDASGTGDQYFGPGTRLLVL.

The DNA for the CDR3 is TGCGCCAGCAGCTTGGCTAAGAGGGGACTAGCGGACAATGAGCAGTTCTTC. It yields the protein CASSLAKRGLADNEQFF. The chain carries TRBV5-1 and TRBJ2-1, with 11 bases identical to TRBD2. Germline-derived CDR1 and CDR2 are SGHRS and YFSETQ. J gave up 5 bases and V 0 bases, and 7 bases lay outside the gene matches. There are 17 residues in the CDR3.

In nucleotides, the CDR3 is TGTGCCACCAGCAGAGTACCGGGACAGGTGGACACTGAAGCTTTCTTT. Protein: CATSRVPGQVDTEAFF. V and J are TRBV15 and TRBJ1-1; TRBD1 agrees at 8 bases. This CDR3 region has 16 residues. V shed 1 base, J shed 3 bases, and the junction held 7 bases outside the gene matches. From germline, CDR1 is LNHNV and CDR2 YYDKDF (reference sequence).

This clone turned up a few times. V gene TRBV7-8 combines with J gene TRBJ1-1, with D maybe TRBD1 (6 bases). V was clipped by 3 bases and J by 1 base, with 6 bases between them. CDR3 length: 13 residues. Germline V gene data show CDR1 as SGHVS and CDR2 as FQNEAQ. The CDR3, as DNA: TGTGCCAGCAGCTTGGACAGGAACACTGAAGCTTTCTTT. It yields the protein CASSLDRNTEAFF.

The CDR3 region is CATRRGSSYEQYF. The CDR3 region has the DNA TGTGCCACTCGCCGCGGAAGCTCCTACGAGCAGTACTTC. The chain is built from TRBV19 and TRBJ2-7; no firm D call. CDR1 and CDR2 from the germline V gene are LNHDA and SQIVND (reference sequence). V was cut by 10 bases and J by 0 bases, with 13 bases left in between. CDR3 length: 13 residues.

The CDR3 DNA is TGTGCCTGGAGACGACAGGGCCCCGGGGAGCTGTTTTTT. Amino acid sequence: CAWRRQGPGELFF. This chain connects TRBV30 to TRBJ2-2; the match to TRBD1 covers 7 bases. The length of the CDR3 is 13 residues. CDR1 is GTSNPN, CDR2 SVGIG, per germline (reference sequence). The junction had 4 bases not matched to a gene; V was cut back by 3 bases and J by 6 bases.

The chain combines TRBV4-3 with TRBJ2-3, with D possibly TRBD2 on 6 matching bases. V was shortened by 1 base and J by 3 bases, with 14 bases between the two germline ends. The length of the CDR3 is 16 residues. CDR1 is LGHNA and CDR2 is YSLEER in the germline V gene. CDR3 region: CASSQGGGKWTDTQYF. The CDR3 bases are TGCGCCAGCAGCCAAGGTGGGGGGAAGTGGACAGATACGCAGTATTTT.

With respect to this clone: The junction departs from germline at one end; a sequencing error may be responsible. The V call is TRBV14, the J call TRBJ1-2, with D possibly matching TRBD1 (5 bases). CDR1 is SGHDN, CDR2 FVKESK, per germline. This CDR3 region has 14 residues. CDR3 in DNA: TGTACCAGCAGCCACGCCCAGGGAACCTATGGCTACACCTTC. It translates to CTSSHAQGTYGYTF.

CDR3 sequence reads: CASSLVLYPEYF. DNA of the CDR3: TGTGCCAGCAGCTTAGTACTCTACCCCGAGTACTTC. The chain recombines TRBV11-2 with TRBJ2-5; no firm D call. In germline, CDR1 is SGHAT, CDR2 FQNNGV. CDR3 length: 12 amino acids. V was pared by 1 base and J by 12 bases, with 12 bases between.

The chain is built from TRBV28 and TRBJ2-7; D gene uncertain. The CDR3 has 14 amino acids. The V end lost 4 bases, the J end lost 2 bases, and 12 bases lay between the germline ends. The germline CDR1 and CDR2 sequences are MDHEN and SYDVKM. In DNA form, the CDR3 reads TGTGCCAGCAGTTACTCCACGAGCACCTACGAGCAGTACTTC. It codes for CASSYSTSTYEQYF.

This clone was recorded a few times. The CDR3: CASSQDGSYGYTF. CDR3 bases: TGCGCCAGCAGCCAAGATGGCAGCTATGGCTACACCTTC. The chain employs TRBV4-3 and TRBJ1-2; D is unclear. Trimming removed 0 bases from V and 4 bases from J, with 6 bases in between. CDR3 length: 13 amino acids. Germline lookup yields CDR1 LGHNA and CDR2 YSLEER.

Of note for this clone: Germline is not matched at one junction end, which may reflect a read error. The chain has TRBV2 and TRBJ2-7; 10 bases are a match to TRBD1. Per germline, CDR1 SNHLY and CDR2 FYNNEI. The CDR3 extends over 15 amino acids. CDR3: CASRVRTGGSSEQYF. The DNA of the CDR3 is TGTGCCAGCAGAGTCAGGACAGGGGGATCCTCCGAGCAGTACTTC.

This chain links TRBV6-5 with TRBJ1-3; the D is unclear. Germline V lookup: CDR1 MNHEY, CDR2 SVGAGI. The CDR3 is made up of 15 amino acids. V lost 0 bases and J lost 0, with 6 bases in between. DNA of the CDR3: TGTGCCAGCAGTTACTCGGCGGACTCTGGAAACACCATATATTTT. Its translation is CASSYSADSGNTIYF.

The chain has TRBV6-5 and TRBJ1-4, with 10 bases lining up with TRBD1. This CDR3 has 15 residues. J lost 9 bases, V lost 6 bases, and 10 bases had no gene match. CDR1 is MNHEY, CDR2 SVGAGI, per germline. The CDR3 DNA is TGTGCCAGCAGCCCCTCGGGGACAGGGGCCCAAAAACTGTTTTTT. It codes for CASSPSGTGAQKLFF.

The chain recombines TRBV7-9 with TRBJ2-1; 14 nucleotides line up with TRBD2. With 6 bases clipped from V and 9 bases from J, the junction kept 7 bases outside the gene matches. CDR3 size: 15 residues. Germline V lookup: CDR1 SEHNR, CDR2 FQNEAQ (reference sequence). The CDR3 is CASSRLAGGPGEQFF. For the CDR3, the DNA is TGTGCCAGCAGTCGACTAGCGGGAGGGCCGGGTGAGCAGTTCTTC.

V usage is TRBV6-6 and J usage is TRBJ2-2; tentative D call: TRBD1 (5 bases). CDR1 is MNHNY and CDR2 is SVGAGI in the germline V gene (reference sequence). Trimming cost V 2 bases and J 0 bases, with 10 bases left between them. CDR3 length: 16 amino acids. The CDR3 loop is CASSYAPRANTGELFF. As DNA, the CDR3 is TGTGCCAGCAGTTACGCCCCCAGGGCGAACACCGGGGAGCTGTTTTTT.

The V gene is TRBV5-1, the J gene TRBJ2-3; D not resolved. V shed 0 bases and J shed 4 bases, with 6 bases lying between them. The CDR3 covers 13 residues. Germline-derived CDR1 and CDR2 are SGHRS and YFSETQ. CDR3 bases: TGCGCCAGCAGCTTGGATCTCGCAGATACGCAGTATTTT. This sequence encodes CASSLDLADTQYF.

The V gene is TRBV29-1, the J gene TRBJ1-1; unclear D gene. Trimming stripped 5 bases from V and 3 bases from J, with 19 bases between. CDR1 is SQVTM, CDR2 ANQGSEA, per germline. The CDR3 length is 15 residues. CDR3 sequence reads: CSVTRGLPGDTEAFF. In nucleotides, the CDR3 is TGCAGCGTTACACGAGGGCTGCCTGGGGACACTGAAGCTTTCTTT.

This rearrangement joins TRBV14 to TRBJ2-7; 10 bases are a match to TRBD1. The V and J ends lost 7 bases and 2 bases, in that order; junction bases with no gene match: 2. CDR3 length: 13 residues. Germline values: CDR1 SGHDN, CDR2 FVKESK. The CDR3 sequence is CASKGTGAYEQYF. The CDR3 nucleotides read TGTGCCAGCAAGGGGACAGGGGCCTACGAGCAGTACTTC.

With regard to this clone: An end of the junction differs from the germline gene, which may be a read error. The gene calls are TRBV15 and TRBJ2-5; a possible D gene is TRBD2 (7 bases). Germline assignment: CDR1 LNHNV and CDR2 YYDKDF (reference sequence). There are 16 residues in the CDR3. The DNA for the CDR3 is TGTGCCACCGGCAGGGGAGGGACCGGGGGACAAGAGACCCAGTACTTC. This gives the protein CATGRGGTGGQETQYF.

The chain recombines TRBV9 with TRBJ1-3; perhaps TRBD1 as D (5 bases). CDR1 and CDR2 (germline): SGDLS, YYNGEE. V was clipped by 2 bases and J by 4 bases, with 19 bases between them. This CDR3 spans 17 amino acids. In DNA form, the CDR3 reads TGTGCCAGCAGCGTCTTTGACAGCTCCAGGGCGGGAAACACCATATATTTT. Protein: CASSVFDSSRAGNTIYF.

The J gene is TRBJ1-2, the V gene TRBV6-1, with 7 bases lining up with TRBD1. There are 15 residues in the CDR3. Losses at the gene ends were 6 bases for V and 2 bases for J; bases not matched to a gene: 9. Germline V gene data show CDR1 as MNHNS and CDR2 as SASEGT. CDR3 nucleotides: TGTGCCAGCAGGGTCCGGGGACAGTCGAACTATGGCTACACCTTC. Its translation: CASRVRGQSNYGYTF.

V and J are TRBV6-1 and TRBJ2-7, with 7 bases lining up with TRBD1. This CDR3 comprises 15 residues. V lost 2 bases and J lost 6; bases outside the gene matches: 10. Germline V gives CDR1 MNHNS, CDR2 SASEGT. The CDR3 coding sequence is TGTGCCAGCAGTGAACTGTACAGGGGTCTGTCCGAGCAGTACTTC. As protein: CASSELYRGLSEQYF.

The rearrangement uses TRBV27 and TRBJ2-7, with D perhaps matching TRBD2 (5 bases). The germline gives CDR1 MNHEY, CDR2 SMNVEV (reference sequence). CDR3 length equals 15 residues. The V gene lost 2 bases and the J gene lost 3 bases, with 14 bases spanning the gap. This chain's CDR3 is CASSLGVPGSYEQYF. The CDR3 DNA reads TGTGCCAGCAGTTTAGGGGTCCCTGGGAGCTACGAGCAGTACTTC.